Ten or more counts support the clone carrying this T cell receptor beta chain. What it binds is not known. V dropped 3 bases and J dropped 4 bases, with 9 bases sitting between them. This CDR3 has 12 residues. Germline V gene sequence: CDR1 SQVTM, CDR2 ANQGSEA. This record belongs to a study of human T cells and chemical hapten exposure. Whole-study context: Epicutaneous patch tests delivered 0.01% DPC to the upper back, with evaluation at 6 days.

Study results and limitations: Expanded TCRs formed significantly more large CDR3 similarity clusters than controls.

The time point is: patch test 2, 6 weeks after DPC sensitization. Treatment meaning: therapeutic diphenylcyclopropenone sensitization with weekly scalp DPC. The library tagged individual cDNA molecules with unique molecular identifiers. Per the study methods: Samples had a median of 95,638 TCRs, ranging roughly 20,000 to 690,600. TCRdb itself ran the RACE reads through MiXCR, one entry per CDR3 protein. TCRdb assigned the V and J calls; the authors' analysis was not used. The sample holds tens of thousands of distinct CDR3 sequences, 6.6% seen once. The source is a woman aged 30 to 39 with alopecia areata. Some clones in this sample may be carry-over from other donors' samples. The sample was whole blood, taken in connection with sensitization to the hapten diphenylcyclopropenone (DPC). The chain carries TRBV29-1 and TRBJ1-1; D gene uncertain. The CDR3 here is CSVEEEGTEAFF. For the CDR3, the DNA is TGCAGCGTTGAGGAGGAGGGCACTGAAGCTTTCTTT.